These 18 T cell receptor beta chains originate from one sample sequenced in a study of cytomegalovirus exposure and HLA in healthy donors. It was with 60 Vbeta and 13 Jbeta primers that the PCR ran. TCRdb's copy holds only in-frame clones and misses some; the assay was immunoSEQ multiplex PCR. The sample lists more than 110,000 clones; roughly 77% were seen once. Sequenced: PBMCs. These TCRs come from a female donor in good health and CMV-seronegative.

V and J are TRBV30 and TRBJ2-3, with D unresolved. Trimming cost V 0 bases and J 9 bases, with 16 bases left between them. CDR1 and CDR2 (germline): GTSNPN, SVGIG (reference sequence). The CDR3 is made up of 14 amino acids. DNA for the CDR3: TGTGCCTGGAGTGTACACGAACTTCTAGACACGCAGTATTTT. Translated, it gives CAWSVHELLDTQYF.

This clone came up a few times. The gene calls are TRBV6-1 and TRBJ1-2; tentative D call: TRBD1 (5 bases). The CDR3 sequence is 14 residues long. In germline, CDR1 is MNHNS, CDR2 SASEGT. Deletions cut 3 bases from V and 2 bases from J, with 10 bases between. This CDR3 is CASSDWEGNYGYTF. The CDR3 coding sequence is TGTGCCAGCAGTGACTGGGAGGGGAACTATGGCTACACCTTC.

This chain links TRBV27 with TRBJ2-7, with D unresolved. The V gene lost 8 bases and the J gene lost 6 bases, with 14 bases spanning the gap. Germline V gene lookup returns CDR1 MNHEY and CDR2 SMNVEV (reference sequence). The CDR3 extends over 12 amino acids. The chain's CDR3 is CASWAPKFEQYF. Here the CDR3 DNA reads TGTGCCAGCTGGGCCCCAAAGTTCGAGCAGTACTTC.

This clone was picked up one time. The CDR3 DNA follows: TGTGCCAGCAGGGGCCCTAGCGGAGGGGACAATGAGCAGTTCTTC. It specifies CASRGPSGGDNEQFF. The chain recombines TRBV2 with TRBJ2-1, with 7 bases matching TRBD2. This CDR3 has 15 amino acids. V trimming: 6 bases; J trimming: 5 bases; junction bases outside the gene matches: 10. The germline V gene encodes CDR1 SNHLY and CDR2 FYNNEI.

The CDR3 reads CASSWGTGEGSNQPQHF. The CDR3 region has the DNA TGCGCCAGCAGCTGGGGGACAGGCGAGGGGAGCAATCAGCCCCAGCATTTT. The rearrangement joins TRBV5-1 to TRBJ1-5; TRBD1 matches at 8 bases. Germline loops: CDR1 SGHRS, CDR2 YFSETQ. V was pared by 3 bases and J by 1 base, with 9 bases of the junction left unmatched. CDR3 length: 17 residues.

The J gene is TRBJ2-7, the V gene TRBV7-2, with D perhaps matching TRBD1 (7 bases). The CDR3 is made up of 14 amino acids. The V end was cut by 6 bases, the J end by 7 bases, with 19 bases between. Germline V gene lookup returns CDR1 SGHTA and CDR2 FQGNSA. This CDR3 is CASSLQGKAGEQYF. CDR3 DNA sequence: TGTGCCAGCAGTCTACAGGGGAAGGCGGGGGAGCAGTACTTC.

This chain links TRBV4-1 with TRBJ2-7, with D perhaps TRBD1 (6 bases). V was clipped by 4 bases and J by 4 bases, with 17 bases between them. The CDR3 spans 15 residues. Germline CDR1 reads MGHRA; CDR2 reads YSYEKL. The CDR3 spells CASSRPFGGAYEQYF. CDR3 nucleotide sequence: TGCGCCAGCAGCCGGCCTTTTGGGGGCGCGTACGAGCAGTACTTC.

This chain links TRBV4-3 with TRBJ2-6, with 7 bases identical to TRBD2. V shed 0 bases and J 2 bases; nucleotides not matched to a gene: 4. The CDR3 has 17 residues. Germline values: CDR1 LGHNA, CDR2 YSLEER. This chain's CDR3 is CASSQDSAGAGANVLTF. In DNA form, the CDR3 reads TGCGCCAGCAGCCAAGATTCGGCGGGGGCTGGGGCCAACGTCCTGACTTTC.

This sequence joins TRBV9 and TRBJ1-6; 7 bases map to TRBD1. CDR1 and CDR2 from the germline V gene are SGDLS and YYNGEE. The CDR3 runs to 14 residues. Trimming removed 0 bases from V and 10 bases from J; junction bases left unmatched: 4. CDR3 sequence reads: CASSVGGGRSPLHF. For the CDR3, the DNA is TGTGCCAGCAGCGTAGGAGGGGGCAGGTCACCCCTCCACTTT.

The rearrangement joins TRBV5-6 to TRBJ2-3; 14 bases are a match to TRBD2. Germline V gene data show CDR1 as SGHDT and CDR2 as YYEEEE. Trimming removed 4 bases from V and 6 bases from J; junction bases left unmatched: 4. This CDR3 is built from 15 residues. The CDR3 loop reads CASSPWTSGGDTQYF. The CDR3 DNA reads as TGTGCCAGCAGCCCTTGGACTAGCGGGGGGGATACGCAGTATTTT.

The rearrangement links TRBV15 to TRBJ1-2, with D uncertain. V was trimmed by 0 bases and J by 4 bases, leaving 12 bases between them. This CDR3 region has 15 residues. Germline CDR1 is LNHNV and CDR2 is YYDKDF (reference sequence). CDR3 residues: CATSRDLGKLYGYTF. CDR3 DNA: TGTGCCACCAGCAGAGATCTCGGGAAACTCTATGGCTACACCTTC.

The V gene is TRBV6-5, the J gene TRBJ1-3, with 7 bases aligning to TRBD1. Germline-derived CDR1 and CDR2 are MNHEY and SVGAGI. After removal of 6 bases from V and 4 bases from J, the junction contained 3 bases not matched to a gene. The CDR3 is made up of 13 amino acids. The CDR3 sequence: CASRRDSGNTIYF. Here the CDR3 DNA reads TGTGCCAGCAGGAGGGACAGCGGAAACACCATATATTTT.

The rearrangement joins TRBV4-3 to TRBJ1-5; weak D call: TRBD1 (6 bases). This CDR3 comprises 15 residues. Deletions cut 0 bases from V and 3 bases from J, with 9 bases between. Germline V gene lookup returns CDR1 LGHNA and CDR2 YSLEER. The CDR3 loop reads CASSQDDRTNQPQHF. The CDR3 nucleotides are TGCGCCAGCAGCCAAGATGACAGGACCAATCAGCCCCAGCATTTT.

The chain couples TRBV9 to TRBJ1-3; D is perhaps TRBD1 (5 bases). From germline, CDR1 is SGDLS and CDR2 YYNGEE. The CDR3 has 12 residues. The V end lost 3 bases, the J end lost 4 bases, and 5 bases lay between the germline ends. The CDR3 region has the DNA TGTGCCAGCAGCGGGACAGGAAACACCATATATTTT. Its protein is CASSGTGNTIYF.

The chain carries TRBV9 and TRBJ1-1; TRBD1 agrees at 7 bases. The V and J ends lost 2 bases and 4 bases, in that order; junction bases with no gene match: 11. The CDR3 length is 16 residues. In germline, CDR1 is SGDLS, CDR2 YYNGEE. The DNA for the CDR3 is TGTGCCAGCAGCGTTGGGACAGCAAAAAGACTCACTGAAGCTTTCTTT. Amino acid sequence: CASSVGTAKRLTEAFF.

The chain couples TRBV4-1 to TRBJ2-7; TRBD1 aligns across 7 bases. Per germline, CDR1 MGHRA and CDR2 YSYEKL. The CDR3 runs 15 residues. Trimming removed 4 bases from V and 6 bases from J; junction bases left unmatched: 12. The CDR3 reads CASSLAGQGVGEQYF. The CDR3 DNA reads as TGCGCCAGCAGCCTAGCCGGCCAGGGGGTTGGCGAGCAGTACTTC.

The V and J genes are TRBV7-6 and TRBJ2-1, with D possibly TRBD2 on 6 matching bases. CDR1 and CDR2 (germline): SGHVS, FNYEAQ. V lost 1 base and J lost 9, with 22 bases in between. This CDR3 is built from 17 residues. DNA of the CDR3: TGTGCCAGCAGCTTAGGCACAGGCGGGGAATTTCCCACTGAGCAGTTCTTC. Its protein product is CASSLGTGGEFPTEQFF. Full variable domain (rest looked up from reference TRBV7-6 and TRBJ2-1): GAGVSQSPRYKVTKRGQDVALRCDPISGHVSLYWYRQALGQGPEFLTYFNYEAQQDKSGLPNDRFSAERPEGSISTLTIQRTEQRDSAMYRCASSLGTGGEFPTEQFFGPGTRLTVL.

This chain joins TRBV27 and TRBJ2-1, with 12 bases matching TRBD2. The germline V gene encodes CDR1 MNHEY and CDR2 SMNVEV (reference sequence). V dropped 5 bases and J dropped 3; count of bases not matched to a gene: 5. CDR3 length equals 16 residues. CDR3 sequence (DNA): TGTGCCAGCAGTCCTAGACTAGCGGGAGTCTACAATGAGCAGTTCTTC. This gives the protein CASSPRLAGVYNEQFF.